These T cell receptor beta chains were read from a single sample in a study of identifying expanded T cells in peripheral blood. The protocol was immunoSEQ multiplex PCR, while the TCRdb copy is restricted to in-frame clones and leaves out a portion. The sample lists 75,000 to 100,000 clones; around 89% were seen once. Specimen: blood. The receptors derive from a person aged 18 to 69 in good health. The CDR3 runs from the conserved cysteine through the conserved F or W. A D gene is named only where the DNA matches it firmly. Clone size appears in some rows only: once, few, many, or a class for an expanded clone.

TRBD2 | TRBJ2-1 | TRBV7-2 | . | TGTGCCAGCAGCGGCCCGGGGGGTATGCTCAATGAGCAGTTCTTC | CASSGPGGMLNEQFF
TRBD2 | TRBJ2-1 | TRBV14 | . | TGTGCCAGCAGCCTAGCGGGTAACAATGAGCAGTTCTTC | CASSLAGNNEQFF
TRBD1 | TRBJ2-2 | TRBV5-1 | once | TGCGCCAGCAGCCAAAGGACAGGGCCCGGCGGGGAGCTGTTTTTT | CASSQRTGPGGELFF
. | TRBJ1-1 | TRBV27 | . | TGTGCCAGCAGCCCTAGACTAGTTCCCACTGAAGCTTTCTTT | CASSPRLVPTEAFF
. | TRBJ1-5 | TRBV28 | . | TGTGCCAGCAGCCCTATTAGCAATCAGCCCCAGCATTTT | CASSPISNQPQHF
. | TRBJ2-7 | TRBV2 | . | TGTGCCAGCAGTCGATTCGGGACGGCCAGAGACGAGCAGTACTTC | CASSRFGTARDEQYF
TRBD1 | TRBJ1-1 | TRBV9 | . | TGTGCCAGCAGCGTGGACAGGGGTGAAGCTTTCTTT | CASSVDRGEAFF
. | TRBJ2-7 | TRBV14 | . | TGTGCCAGCAGACCTACTAGCCGCGGAGACTACGAGCAGTACTTC | CASRPTSRGDYEQYF
. | TRBJ2-7 | TRBV23-1 | few | TGCGCCAGCAGTCAATCCCAGTTTTATTCCCGGGACACCGTATGCTCCTACGAGCAGTACTTC | CASSQSQFYSRDTVCSYEQYF
. | TRBJ2-5 | TRBV7-3 | few | TGTGCCAGCAGTCCCGGCGGAGCGGCCCAAGAGACCCAGTACTTC | CASSPGGAAQETQYF
. | TRBJ2-1 | TRBV30 | . | TGTGCCGGACGTACAGGGGGGGCCAACAATGAGCAGTTCTTC | CAGRTGGANNEQFF